This passage covers 2 T cell receptor beta chains from one sample sequenced in a study of Ad26.COV2.S vaccination and SARS-CoV-2 variants. The sample's treatment: 19 received Ad26.COV2.S at low or high dose, single or two shots; several received placebo; per-sample allocation not given. On day 63 after the first injection, vaccine and placebo recipients gave samples. Measured with immunoSEQ multiplex PCR; TCRdb has only the in-frame clones, and not every one. The sample has 400,000 or so clones; around nine tenths are singletons. Sequenced here: peripheral blood, sampled in a trial of Ad26.COV2.S vaccine versus placebo. These receptors all stem from a person aged 18 to 59 who received the Ad26.COV2.S COVID-19 vaccine or a placebo.

This sequence joins TRBV4-1 and TRBJ2-5, with D possibly being TRBD1 or TRBD2 (6 bases each). V shed 4 bases and J shed 2 bases, with 14 bases lying between them. The CDR3 runs to 15 residues. CDR1 is MGHRA, CDR2 YSYEKL, per germline. The CDR3 coding sequence is TGCGCCAGCAGCCCACTAGCAAGGGGGCAAGAGACCCAGTACTTC. Protein: CASSPLARGQETQYF.

This clone was counted only a few times. V gene TRBV7-6 combines with J gene TRBJ2-1; a weak D match, TRBD1 (5 bases). Trimming shortened V by 6 bases and J by 5 bases, and 14 bases separated the two germline ends. This CDR3 is 14 amino acids long. Germline loops: CDR1 SGHVS, CDR2 FNYEAQ. For the CDR3, the DNA is TGTGCCAGCAGTAATGAACCGACAGACAATGAGCAGTTCTTC. It translates to CASSNEPTDNEQFF.